Following are 30 T cell receptor beta chains from one sample sequenced in a study of cytomegalovirus exposure and HLA in healthy donors (dated by TCRdb to 2016 to 2017). Receptor amplification or capture employed the immunoSEQ multiplex PCR assay. A mixture of 60 forward primers for TCR Vbeta segments and 13 reverse primers for TCR Jbeta segments was used in the multiplex PCR. In its TCRdb copy, this immuneACCESS table keeps in-frame sequences only and misses some clones. Where compared with another copy, unresolved V genes explain less than half of these, and the others have no known cause. This sample has 200,000 to 250,000 clones in its table, and about 80% of those were observed once. 0.63% of the sample lies in the top ten. The sequenced material came from PBMCs. The receptors come from a man younger than 35 in good health and CMV-seronegative.

The V call is TRBV28, the J call TRBJ2-7, with D perhaps matching TRBD1 (8 bases). The CDR3 is 15 amino acids. Germline values: CDR1 MDHEN, CDR2 SYDVKM. V lost 11 bases to trimming and J lost 3 bases, with 23 bases between them. This CDR3 is CASRGTGIRDYEQYF. DNA of the CDR3: TGTGCCTCGCGGGGGACAGGAATAAGAGACTACGAGCAGTACTTC.

This rearrangement joins TRBV10-3 to TRBJ1-2; tentative D call: TRBD1 (5 bases). The V end was cut by 1 base, the J end by 6 bases, with 12 bases between. The V gene's germline CDR1 is ENHRY and CDR2 SYGVKD. The CDR3 contains 14 residues. The DNA for the CDR3 is TGTGCCATCAGTGAGTGGGCCAGGGAAGATGGCTACACCTTC. It is translated as CAISEWAREDGYTF.

The rearrangement links TRBV30 to TRBJ1-1, with D unresolved. The V end was cut by 3 bases, the J end by 2 bases, with 7 bases between. The CDR3 extends over 12 amino acids. Germline values: CDR1 GTSNPN, CDR2 SVGIG (reference sequence). The CDR3 spells CAWRRVNTEAFF. CDR3 nucleotides: TGTGCCTGGAGGAGGGTAAACACTGAAGCTTTCTTT.

This clone was picked up one time. This chain connects TRBV4-1 to TRBJ1-6; 8 nucleotides agree with TRBD1. The CDR3 is 16 residues long. Trimming cost V 1 base and J 8 bases; bases outside gene matches: 7. From germline, CDR1 is MGHRA and CDR2 YSYEKL. The CDR3 coding sequence is TGCGCCAGCAGCCAAGTAACGGGACAGGCAGATTCACCCCTCCACTTT. This codes for CASSQVTGQADSPLHF.

This clone turned up a few times. V gene TRBV27 combines with J gene TRBJ1-2; no definite D call. CDR3 length: 14 amino acids. Germline lookup yields CDR1 MNHEY and CDR2 SMNVEV (reference sequence). The V end was cut by 8 bases, the J end by 4 bases, with 17 bases between. The CDR3: CASGRNSMIYGYTF. The CDR3 nucleotides read TGTGCCAGCGGAAGGAACAGTATGATCTATGGCTACACCTTC.

As regards this clone: This specimen includes other DNA sequences encoding the same CDR3. The genes are TRBV7-3 and TRBJ1-1, with TRBD1 matching over 8 bases. Germline CDR1 SGHTA, CDR2 FQGTGA. The CDR3 is 13 amino acids. The V gene end was trimmed by 2 bases and the J gene end by 4 bases; junction bases not matched to a gene: 0. CDR3: CASSLDRGTEAFF. In DNA, the CDR3 is TGTGCCAGCAGCTTAGACAGGGGCACTGAAGCTTTCTTT.

The J gene is TRBJ1-3, the V gene TRBV6-5; the match to TRBD1 covers 12 bases. V was clipped by 6 bases and J by 8 bases; unmatched bases: 8. The CDR3 sequence is 15 residues long. CDR1 and CDR2 from the germline V gene are MNHEY and SVGAGI. The CDR3 spells CASRDRDRGLDTIYF. The CDR3 region has the DNA TGTGCCAGCAGGGACCGGGACAGGGGGCTTGACACCATATATTTT.

This clone was observed a few times. The rearrangement uses TRBV5-1 and TRBJ2-3; D may be TRBD2 (5 bases). Germline V gives CDR1 SGHRS, CDR2 YFSETQ. V was trimmed by 1 base and J by 5 bases, leaving 11 bases between them. This CDR3 has 14 amino acids. CDR3 amino acids: CASSLPAAGDTQYF. The CDR3 DNA sequence: TGCGCCAGCAGCTTGCCAGCCGCGGGAGATACGCAGTATTTT.

The chain recombines TRBV6-5 with TRBJ2-3; D is undetermined. CDR3 length equals 13 residues. V lost 5 bases to trimming and J lost 5 bases, with 11 bases between them. Germline assignment: CDR1 MNHEY and CDR2 SVGAGI. CDR3 bases: TGTGCCAGCAGTCATGCCGAGGAAGATACGCAGTATTTT. It yields the protein CASSHAEEDTQYF.

The DNA for the CDR3 is TGTGCCAGCAGCTTGGGGCGGGGGCAGAACACTGAAGCTTTCTTT. It yields the protein CASSLGRGQNTEAFF. The gene calls are TRBV13 and TRBJ1-1, with D possibly being TRBD1 (6 bases). Germline lookup yields CDR1 PRHDT and CDR2 FYEKMQ (reference sequence). V was trimmed by 3 bases and J by 1 base, leaving 12 bases between them. This CDR3 is built from 15 residues.

This chain links TRBV11-3 with TRBJ2-5; perhaps TRBD1 as D (6 bases). Germline-derived CDR1 and CDR2 are SGHNT and YENEEA. The germline V and J ends were trimmed by 5 bases and 4 bases, with 11 bases remaining between them. This CDR3 comprises 13 residues. The CDR3 bases are TGTGCCAGCAGCCCAACAGGGTTAGAGACCCAGTACTTC. Translation: CASSPTGLETQYF. Drawing the rest from reference TRBV11-3 and TRBJ2-5, the complete variable domain is EAGVVQSPRYKIIEKKQPVAFWCNPISGHNTLYWYLQNLGQGPELLIRYENEEAVDDSQLPKDRFSAERLKGVDSTLKIQPAELGDSAVYLCASSPTGLETQYFGPGTRLLVL.

This chain's CDR3 is CASSVGQGSRNTIYF. DNA for the CDR3: TGTGCCAGCAGTGTGGGCCAGGGATCAAGAAACACCATATATTTT. The genes are TRBV2 and TRBJ1-3; D is perhaps TRBD1 (5 bases). Trimming pared 4 bases from V and 5 bases from J, leaving 15 bases between. Germline V CDR1 and CDR2: SNHLY, FYNNEI. CDR3 length: 15 amino acids.

The gene calls are TRBV2 and TRBJ2-5; 13 positions match TRBD2. CDR3 size: 15 residues. Germline V lookup: CDR1 SNHLY, CDR2 FYNNEI. After removal of 3 bases from V and 4 bases from J, the junction contained 2 bases not matched to a gene. The CDR3 DNA reads TGTGCCAGCAGTGAGGGACTAGCGGGAAGAGAGACCCAGTACTTC. Its protein is CASSEGLAGRETQYF.

The chain recombines TRBV7-9 with TRBJ2-2; unclear D gene. Trimming shortened V by 4 bases and J by 4 bases, and 7 bases separated the two germline ends. The germline V gene encodes CDR1 SEHNR and CDR2 FQNEAQ (reference sequence). The CDR3 contains 13 residues. Written as DNA, the CDR3 is TGTGCCAGCAGCTCCCCAGGCACCGGGGAGCTGTTTTTT. It encodes CASSSPGTGELFF. The full variable domain, completed using reference TRBV7-9 and TRBJ2-2, is DTGVSQNPRHKITKRGQNVTFRCDPISEHNRLYWYRQTLGQGPEFLTYFQNEAQLEKSRLLSDRFSAERPKGSFSTLEIQRTEQGDSAMYLCASSSPGTGELFFGEGSRLTVL.

CDR3 protein: CAISGGASSYNEQFF. The CDR3 coding sequence is TGTGCCATCAGTGGTGGGGCAAGCTCCTACAATGAGCAGTTCTTC. This chain joins TRBV10-3 and TRBJ2-1; D may be TRBD1 (5 bases). CDR1 and CDR2 from the germline V gene are ENHRY and SYGVKD. Trimming cost V 4 bases and J 0 bases, with 10 bases left between them. The CDR3 is 15 residues long.

The rearrangement links TRBV18 to TRBJ2-1; D remains unclear. CDR1 is KGHSH and CDR2 is LQKENI in the germline V gene. The CDR3 consists of 14 residues. Deletions cut 3 bases from V and 6 bases from J, with 12 bases between. CDR3 DNA: TGTGCCAGCTCACCGCAAGCCTTTTTCAATGAGCAGTTCTTC. Its translation is CASSPQAFFNEQFF.

The rearrangement uses TRBV29-1 and TRBJ2-7; no firm D call. Trimming stripped 6 bases from V and 1 base from J, with 7 bases between. The CDR3 runs 11 residues. CDR1 is SQVTM, CDR2 ANQGSEA, per germline. The CDR3 nucleotides read TGCAGCGTCTCAGATTCCTACGAGCAGTACTTC. Translated: CSVSDSYEQYF.

The chain has TRBV4-1 and TRBJ2-7, with TRBD1 matching over 7 bases. The V and J ends lost 4 bases and 7 bases, in that order; junction bases with no gene match: 10. This CDR3 has 14 amino acids. Per the germline V gene, CDR1 is MGHRA and CDR2 is YSYEKL. The CDR3: CASSPRDRTTEQYF. The CDR3 region has the DNA TGCGCCAGCAGCCCACGGGACAGAACTACGGAGCAGTACTTC.

This chain joins TRBV2 and TRBJ1-2, with D maybe TRBD1 (5 bases). From germline, CDR1 is SNHLY and CDR2 FYNNEI. Trimming took 6 bases from V and 2 from J, leaving 13 bases between them. The CDR3 extends over 14 amino acids. The CDR3 DNA is TGTGCCAGCAGCCTTCAGGGATCCAACTATGGCTACACCTTC. As protein: CASSLQGSNYGYTF.

The chain uses TRBV27 and TRBJ1-5; unclear D gene. The CDR3 length is 16 residues. V lost 6 bases and J lost 3, with 18 bases in between. CDR1 and CDR2 from the germline V gene are MNHEY and SMNVEV (reference sequence). The CDR3 reads CASSISGVGNNQPQHF. CDR3 in DNA: TGTGCCAGCAGCATTAGCGGCGTGGGTAACAATCAGCCCCAGCATTTT.

The chain is built from TRBV9 and TRBJ2-5; 12 nucleotides line up with TRBD2. This CDR3 contains 21 residues. J was trimmed by 2 bases and V by 1 base; bases with no gene match: 18. The germline V gene has CDR1 SGDLS and CDR2 YYNGEE. CDR3 nucleotides: TGTGCCAGCAGCGTACCCGACCGGACTAGCGGGAAAGGGATGGGTCAAGAGACCCAGTACTTC. Protein: CASSVPDRTSGKGMGQETQYF.

J is TRBJ2-1 and V is TRBV10-1, with 16 bases identical to TRBD2. Germline assignment: CDR1 WNHNN and CDR2 SYGVQD (reference sequence). There are 15 residues in the CDR3. The V gene end was trimmed by 3 bases and the J gene end by 8 bases; junction bases not matched to a gene: 1. The DNA of the CDR3 is TGCGCCAGCAGTGACGGGACTAGCGGGAGGGATGAGCAGTTCTTC. It translates to CASSDGTSGRDEQFF.

The chain combines TRBV18 with TRBJ1-2, with a weak D call TRBD1 (6 bases). With 3 bases removed from V and 4 bases from J, the gap between germline ends came to 9 bases. The CDR3 contains 13 residues. CDR1 is KGHSH and CDR2 is LQKENI in the germline V gene. CDR3 loop: CASSPTDSYGYTF. In nucleotides, the CDR3 is TGTGCCAGCTCACCCACGGACAGCTATGGCTACACCTTC.

The chain carries TRBV29-1 and TRBJ1-2; 8 nucleotides agree with TRBD1. This CDR3 has 13 amino acids. Per the germline V gene, CDR1 is SQVTM and CDR2 is ANQGSEA. Trimming took 4 bases from V and 0 from J; bases not matched to a gene: 1. The CDR3 DNA is TGCAGCGTTGGGACAGGGCCTAACTATGGCTACACCTTC. Its translation is CSVGTGPNYGYTF.

For this clone: The junction differs from germline at one of its ends, possibly a read error. The V and J genes are TRBV7-8 and TRBJ1-3; D not resolved. The CDR3 has 15 residues. Germline V lookup: CDR1 SGHVS, CDR2 FQNEAQ. Here the CDR3 reads CANSRFGVSGNTIYF. The CDR3 DNA reads as TGTGCCAACAGCCGGTTCGGGGTCTCTGGAAACACCATATATTTT.

V usage is TRBV6-1 and J usage is TRBJ1-1, with a tentative D call TRBD1 (6 bases). CDR1 and CDR2 (germline): MNHNS, SASEGT. Deletions cut 4 bases from V and 4 bases from J, with 13 bases between. The length of the CDR3 is 14 residues. CDR3 residues: CASSALTGGTEAFF. For the CDR3, the DNA is TGTGCCAGCAGTGCCTTGACAGGTGGCACTGAAGCTTTCTTT.

The gene calls are TRBV19 and TRBJ2-1; 8 bases map to TRBD1. Germline values: CDR1 LNHDA, CDR2 SQIVND (reference sequence). The J segment lost 7 bases and the V segment lost 6 bases, leaving 5 bases of the junction unmatched. CDR3 size: 13 residues. The CDR3 protein is CASSTGGRNEQFF. The CDR3 nucleotides read TGTGCCAGTAGCACAGGGGGTAGGAATGAGCAGTTCTTC.

This clone turned up a few times. The genes are TRBV6-1 and TRBJ1-2; D is uncertain. Per germline, CDR1 MNHNS and CDR2 SASEGT. The CDR3 length is 15 residues. V dropped 1 base and J dropped 4 bases, with 13 bases sitting between them. The CDR3 region is CASSEGSGPSYGYTF. Written as DNA, the CDR3 is TGTGCCAGCAGTGAAGGTAGCGGGCCGTCCTATGGCTACACCTTC.

The chain carries TRBV18 and TRBJ1-6; tentative D call: TRBD1 (5 bases). The germline CDR1 and CDR2 sequences are KGHSH and LQKENI. Trimming shortened V by 3 bases and J by 3 bases, and 12 bases separated the two germline ends. The CDR3 totals 16 residues. The CDR3 sequence is CASSPGDSFYNSPLHF. CDR3 in DNA: TGTGCCAGCTCACCTGGAGACAGTTTCTATAATTCACCCCTCCACTTT.

This rearrangement joins TRBV19 to TRBJ1-5; maybe TRBD1 (5 bases). The V gene's germline CDR1 is LNHDA and CDR2 SQIVND (reference sequence). V was shortened by 4 bases and J by 7 bases, with 14 bases between the two germline ends. This CDR3 comprises 14 residues. The CDR3: CASSTTVPYQPQHF. The CDR3 DNA follows: TGTGCCAGTAGTACGACAGTTCCCTACCAGCCCCAGCATTTT.